Listed here is a single T cell receptor beta chain. This entry is derived from a study of CD8+ T cells in alopecia areata. V was cut by 8 bases and J by 8 bases, with 9 bases left in between. Germline V lookup: CDR1 MNHNY, CDR2 SVGAGI (reference sequence). The CDR3 has 11 residues. TCR sequencing used cDNA made by reverse transcription of extracted RNA. Repertoires were generated with immunoSEQ multiplex PCR, while TCRdb's copy carries only in-frame clones and drops some. The sample holds around 270,000 clones, nearly 60% seen once. Treatment noted: oral pan-JAK inhibitor, 5-10 mg twice daily. Peripheral blood and lesional scalp punch biopsies came from alopecia areata patients.

V and J are TRBV6-6 and TRBJ1-4; D uncertain. The TCR sequence derives from a human donor with alopecia areata. The sequences come from CD4+ T cells sorted from blood, collected at week 24, from a patient treated with tofacitinib. The CDR3 protein is CASQTREKLFF. In DNA, the CDR3 is TGTGCCAGCCAGACGAGGGAAAAACTGTTTTTT.